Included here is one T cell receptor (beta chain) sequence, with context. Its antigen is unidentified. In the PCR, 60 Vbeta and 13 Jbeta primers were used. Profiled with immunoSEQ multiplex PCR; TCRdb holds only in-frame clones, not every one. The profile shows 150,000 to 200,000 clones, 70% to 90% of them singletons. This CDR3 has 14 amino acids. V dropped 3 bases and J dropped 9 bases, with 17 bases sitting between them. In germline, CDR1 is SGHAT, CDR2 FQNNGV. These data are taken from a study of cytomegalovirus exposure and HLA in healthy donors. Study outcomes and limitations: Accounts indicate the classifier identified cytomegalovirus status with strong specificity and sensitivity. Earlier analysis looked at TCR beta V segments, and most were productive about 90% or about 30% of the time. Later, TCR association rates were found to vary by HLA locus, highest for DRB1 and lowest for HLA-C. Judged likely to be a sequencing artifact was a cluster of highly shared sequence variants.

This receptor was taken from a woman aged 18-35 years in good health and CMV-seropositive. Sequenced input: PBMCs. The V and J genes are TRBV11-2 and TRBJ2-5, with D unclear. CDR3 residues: CASSLSFAASSQYF. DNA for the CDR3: TGTGCCAGCAGCTTGTCTTTCGCCGCTAGTTCCCAGTACTTC.